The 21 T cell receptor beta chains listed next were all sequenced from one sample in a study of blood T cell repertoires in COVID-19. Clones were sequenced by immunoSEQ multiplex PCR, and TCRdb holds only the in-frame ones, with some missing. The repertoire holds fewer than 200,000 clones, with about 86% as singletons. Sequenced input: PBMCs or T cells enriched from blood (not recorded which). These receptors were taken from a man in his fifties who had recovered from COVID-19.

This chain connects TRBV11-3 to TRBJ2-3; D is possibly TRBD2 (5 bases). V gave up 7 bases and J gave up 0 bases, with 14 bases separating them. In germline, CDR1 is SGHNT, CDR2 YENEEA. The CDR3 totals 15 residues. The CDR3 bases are TGTGCCAGCAAACCCCGGGAAACTAGCACAGATACGCAGTATTTT. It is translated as CASKPRETSTDTQYF.

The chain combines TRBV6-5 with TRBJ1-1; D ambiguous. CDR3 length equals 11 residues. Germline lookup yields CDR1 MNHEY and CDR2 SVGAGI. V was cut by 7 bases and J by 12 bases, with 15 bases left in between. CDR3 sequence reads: CASTGSTMTFF. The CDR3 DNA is TGTGCCAGCACCGGTAGCACGATGACTTTCTTT.

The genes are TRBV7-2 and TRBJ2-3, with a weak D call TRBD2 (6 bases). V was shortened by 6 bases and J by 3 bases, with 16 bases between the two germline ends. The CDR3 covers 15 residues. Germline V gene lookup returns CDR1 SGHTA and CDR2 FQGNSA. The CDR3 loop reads CASRTPEGRTDTQYF. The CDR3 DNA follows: TGTGCCAGCAGGACCCCGGAGGGGCGGACAGATACGCAGTATTTT.

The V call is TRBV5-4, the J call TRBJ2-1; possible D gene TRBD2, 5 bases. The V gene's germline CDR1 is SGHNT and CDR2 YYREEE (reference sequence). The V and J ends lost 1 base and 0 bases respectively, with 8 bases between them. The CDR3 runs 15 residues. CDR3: CASSLTGSSYNEQFF. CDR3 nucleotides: TGTGCCAGCAGCTTGACGGGGAGCTCCTACAATGAGCAGTTCTTC. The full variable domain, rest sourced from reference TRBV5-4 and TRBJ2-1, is ETGVTQSPTHLIKTRGQQVTLRCSSQSGHNTVSWYQQALGQGPQFIFQYYREEENGRGNFPPRFSGLQFPNYSSELNVNALELDDSALYLCASSLTGSSYNEQFFGPGTRLTVL.

The CDR3, as DNA: TGTGCCAGCAGTGAGACAGTTCTTAATTCACCCCTCCACTTT. Encoded protein: CASSETVLNSPLHF. This chain joins TRBV6-4 and TRBJ1-6; D might be TRBD1 (5 bases). Trimming cost V 3 bases and J 6 bases, with 9 bases left between them. Germline CDR1 reads MRHNA; CDR2 reads SNTAGT. The CDR3 spans 14 residues.

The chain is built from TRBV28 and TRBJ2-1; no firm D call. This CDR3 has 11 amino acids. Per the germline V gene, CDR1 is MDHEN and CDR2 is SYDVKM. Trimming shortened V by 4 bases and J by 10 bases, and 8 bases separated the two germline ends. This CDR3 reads CASSSPREQFF. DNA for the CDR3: TGTGCCAGCAGTTCCCCGCGGGAGCAGTTCTTC.

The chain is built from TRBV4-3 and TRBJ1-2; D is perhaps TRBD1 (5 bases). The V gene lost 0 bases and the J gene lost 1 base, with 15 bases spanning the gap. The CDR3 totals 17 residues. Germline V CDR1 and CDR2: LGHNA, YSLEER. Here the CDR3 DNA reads TGCGCCAGCAGCCAAGATAGAGTAGGGGCCAGTAACTATGGCTACACCTTC. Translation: CASSQDRVGASNYGYTF.

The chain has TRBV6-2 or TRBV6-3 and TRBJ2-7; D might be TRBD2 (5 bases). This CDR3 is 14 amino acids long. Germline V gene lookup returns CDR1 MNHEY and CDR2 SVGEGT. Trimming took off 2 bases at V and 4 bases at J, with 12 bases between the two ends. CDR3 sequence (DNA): TGTGCCAGCAGTTACCCCGGGATTCGTTACGAGCAGTACTTC. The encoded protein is CASSYPGIRYEQYF.

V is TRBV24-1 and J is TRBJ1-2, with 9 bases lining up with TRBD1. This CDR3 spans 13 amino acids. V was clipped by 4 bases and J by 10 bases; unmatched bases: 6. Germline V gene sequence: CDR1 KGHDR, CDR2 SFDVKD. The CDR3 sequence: CATSEGQGLPYTF. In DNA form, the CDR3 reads TGTGCCACCAGTGAGGGACAGGGCCTCCCCTACACCTTC.

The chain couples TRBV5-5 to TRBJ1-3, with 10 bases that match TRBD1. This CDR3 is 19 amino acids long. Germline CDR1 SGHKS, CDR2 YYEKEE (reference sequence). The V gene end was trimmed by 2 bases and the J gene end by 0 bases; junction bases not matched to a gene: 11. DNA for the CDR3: TGTGCCAGCAGCTTTGTGGTCGGGACAGGGGAGTACTCTGGAAACACCATATATTTT. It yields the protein CASSFVVGTGEYSGNTIYF.

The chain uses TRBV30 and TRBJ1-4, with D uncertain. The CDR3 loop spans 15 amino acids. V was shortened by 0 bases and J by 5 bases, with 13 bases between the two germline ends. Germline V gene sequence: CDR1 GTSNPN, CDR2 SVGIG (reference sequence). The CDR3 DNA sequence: TGTGCCTGGAGTGTATTGTACGGAGAGAATGAAAAACTGTTTTTT. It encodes CAWSVLYGENEKLFF.

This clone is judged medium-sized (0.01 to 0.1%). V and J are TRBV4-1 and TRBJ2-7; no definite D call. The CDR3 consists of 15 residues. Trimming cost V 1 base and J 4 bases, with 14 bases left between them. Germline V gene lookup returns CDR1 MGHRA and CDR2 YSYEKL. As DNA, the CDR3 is TGCGCCAGCAGCCAAGTTTACCCCCCGGTTTACGAGCAGTACTTC. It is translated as CASSQVYPPVYEQYF.

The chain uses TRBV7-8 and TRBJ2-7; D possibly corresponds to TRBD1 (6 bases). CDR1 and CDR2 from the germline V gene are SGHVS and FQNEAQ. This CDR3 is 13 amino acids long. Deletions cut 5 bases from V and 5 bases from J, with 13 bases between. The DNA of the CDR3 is TGTGCCAGCAGCCCAAACAGGGTAAACGAGCAGTACTTC. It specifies CASSPNRVNEQYF.

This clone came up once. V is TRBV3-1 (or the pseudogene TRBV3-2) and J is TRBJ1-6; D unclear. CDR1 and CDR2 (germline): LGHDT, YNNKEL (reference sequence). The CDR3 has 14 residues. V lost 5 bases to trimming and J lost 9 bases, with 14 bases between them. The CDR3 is CASSRLTSGSPLHF. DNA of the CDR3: TGTGCCAGCAGCAGACTAACGTCCGGTTCACCCCTCCACTTT.

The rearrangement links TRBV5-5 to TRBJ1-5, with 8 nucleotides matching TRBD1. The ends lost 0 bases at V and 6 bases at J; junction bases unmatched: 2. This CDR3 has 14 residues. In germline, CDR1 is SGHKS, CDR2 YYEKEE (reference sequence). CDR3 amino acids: CASSLAGTGQPQHF. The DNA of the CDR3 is TGTGCCAGCAGCTTGGCCGGGACAGGTCAGCCCCAGCATTTT.

CDR3 in amino acids: CASSPGTGVSNQPQHF. The CDR3 DNA follows: TGTGCCAGCAGTCCCGGGACAGGGGTTAGCAATCAGCCCCAGCATTTT. The chain links TRBV6-2 or TRBV6-3 to TRBJ1-5; TRBD1 aligns across 10 bases. The CDR3 is 16 residues long. Trimming took 5 bases from V and 0 from J; bases not matched to a gene: 4. From germline, CDR1 is MNHEY and CDR2 SVGEGT.

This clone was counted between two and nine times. CDR3 nucleotides: TGTGCCAGCAGTGAGAATAGGGAGGGCGGCTACACCTTC. Translated, it gives CASSENREGGYTF. This chain uses TRBV2 with TRBJ1-2; no clear D gene. The CDR3 sequence is 13 residues long. Per germline, CDR1 SNHLY and CDR2 FYNNEI. V was pared by 3 bases and J by 8 bases, with 13 bases between.

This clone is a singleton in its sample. CDR3 DNA sequence: TGTGCCAGCAGCAGGATGACAGGGTCGGATTCACCCCTCCACTTT. It translates to CASSRMTGSDSPLHF. The V and J genes are TRBV5-4 and TRBJ1-6; 7 bases are a match to TRBD1. The CDR3 covers 15 residues. Per the germline V gene, CDR1 is SGHNT and CDR2 is YYREEE (reference sequence). After removal of 4 bases from V and 8 bases from J, the junction contained 9 bases not matched to a gene.

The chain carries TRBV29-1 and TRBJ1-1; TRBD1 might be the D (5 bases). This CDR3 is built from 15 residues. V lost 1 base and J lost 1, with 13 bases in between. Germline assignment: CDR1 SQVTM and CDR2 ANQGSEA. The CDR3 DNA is TGCAGCGTTGAAGGGGACTCGAGGGGGAACACTGAAGCTTTCTTT. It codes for CSVEGDSRGNTEAFF.

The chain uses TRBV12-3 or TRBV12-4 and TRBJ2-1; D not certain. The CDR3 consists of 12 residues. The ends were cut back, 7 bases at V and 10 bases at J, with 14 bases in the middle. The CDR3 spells CASTSKANEQFF. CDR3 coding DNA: TGTGCCAGCACCAGCAAAGCGAACGAGCAGTTCTTC.

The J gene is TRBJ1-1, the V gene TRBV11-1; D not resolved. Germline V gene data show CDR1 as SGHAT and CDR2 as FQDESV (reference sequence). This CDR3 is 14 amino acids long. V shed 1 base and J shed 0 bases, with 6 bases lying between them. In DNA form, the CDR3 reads TGTGCCAGCAGCTTAGGACAAGTGAACACTGAAGCTTTCTTT. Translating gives CASSLGQVNTEAFF.